This T cell receptor (beta chain) was recovered during a study of cytomegalovirus exposure and HLA in healthy donors. V lost 6 bases to trimming and J lost 0 bases; unmatched junction nucleotides: 7. The CDR3 consists of 15 residues. CDR1 and CDR2 (germline): MNHEY, SVGAGI. Researchers ran the PCR with 60 Vbeta and 13 Jbeta primers. The method was immunoSEQ multiplex PCR; TCRdb's version includes in-frame clones alone and lacks a portion of them. The sample holds 100,000 or so clones, more than 75% seen once. The origin of this receptor is a woman in her fifties or sixties in good health and CMV-seropositive. Sequenced material: PBMCs. The genes are TRBV6-5 and TRBJ1-1; 7 nucleotides match TRBD1. The CDR3 loop reads CASSPQTGMNTEAFF. CDR3 coding DNA: TGTGCCAGCAGCCCACAGACAGGGATGAACACTGAAGCTTTCTTT.